This T cell receptor beta chain was found in a study of T cells after yellow fever vaccination. TCRdb called the 5' RACE reads again in MiXCR, with one record for every CDR3 protein. The sample yields some 340,000 distinct CDR3 sequences, approximately 12% seen once. Germline V CDR1 and CDR2: SQVTM, ANQGSEA. The length of the CDR3 is 13 residues. The V end was cut by 4 bases, the J end by 1 base, with 8 bases between. This clonotype has ten or more counts. The V and J genes are TRBV29-1 and TRBJ2-4; the D is unclear. This TCR derives from a man between 18 and 35 years old who received the YFV17D yellow fever vaccine. Sequenced material: CD4+ T cells sorted from PBMCs, taken 45 days after the yellow fever booster vaccination. The CDR3 bases are TGCAGCGTTGTACCCGGGGCCAAAAACATTCAGTACTTC. Translating it yields CSVVPGAKNIQYF.